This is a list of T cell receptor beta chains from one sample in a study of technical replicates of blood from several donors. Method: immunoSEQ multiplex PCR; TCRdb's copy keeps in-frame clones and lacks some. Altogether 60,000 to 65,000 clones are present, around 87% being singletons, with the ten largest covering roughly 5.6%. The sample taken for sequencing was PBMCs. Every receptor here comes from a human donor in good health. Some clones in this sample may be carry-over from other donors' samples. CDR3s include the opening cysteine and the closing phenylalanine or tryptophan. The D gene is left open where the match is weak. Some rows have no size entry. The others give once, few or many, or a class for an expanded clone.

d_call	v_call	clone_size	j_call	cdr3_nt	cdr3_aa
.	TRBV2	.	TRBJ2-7	TGTGCCAGCAGGCGGACAGCCGAGCAGTACTTC	CASRRTAEQYF
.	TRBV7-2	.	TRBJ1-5	TGTGCCAGCAGCTTAGGACTAGGATATCAGCCCCAGCATTTT	CASSLGLGYQPQHF
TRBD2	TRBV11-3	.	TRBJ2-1	TGTGCCAGCAGCCCTAGCGGGGCGTACAATGAGCAGTTCTTC	CASSPSGAYNEQFF
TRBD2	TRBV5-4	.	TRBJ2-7	TGTGCCAGCAGCTCGATGACTAGCGGGAGTACCATCTACGAGCAGTACTTC	CASSSMTSGSTIYEQYF
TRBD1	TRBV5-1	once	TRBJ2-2	TGCGCCAGCAGCACGGACAGGGGAACCGGGGAGCTGTTTTTT	CASSTDRGTGELFF
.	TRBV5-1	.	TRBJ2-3	TGCGCCAGCAGTCAGGTACCCGAGGATACGCAGTATTTT	CASSQVPEDTQYF
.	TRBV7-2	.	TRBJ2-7	TGTGCCAGCAGCCAGGGCAGATCCTACGAGCAGTACTTC	CASSQGRSYEQYF
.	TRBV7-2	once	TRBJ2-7	TGTGCCAGCAGCTCAAGCATCTACGAGCAGTACTTC	CASSSSIYEQYF
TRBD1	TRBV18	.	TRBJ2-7	TGTGCCAGCTCACAACGGGACAGCCCCTACGAGCAGTACTTC	CASSQRDSPYEQYF
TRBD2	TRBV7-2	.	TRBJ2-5	TGTGCCAGCAGCTTTGCCCAGCTAGCGGGGGGGAAGTCGGAGACCCAGTACTTC	CASSFAQLAGGKSETQYF
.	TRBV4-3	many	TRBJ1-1	TGCGCCAGCAGCCAAGAAGGGAGGAGAGCTTTCTTT	CASSQEGRRAFF
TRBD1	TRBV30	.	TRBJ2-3	TGTGCCTGGAGCCTAAGGACAGGGGGGCAGTATTTT	CAWSLRTGGQYF
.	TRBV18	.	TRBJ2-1	TGTGCCAGCTCACCATCTACTAGCAGGGAGCAGTTCTTC	CASSPSTSREQFF
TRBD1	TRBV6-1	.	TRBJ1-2	TGTGCCAGCAGTGAACTCGGGACAGGAGTGAGCTACACCTTC	CASSELGTGVSYTF
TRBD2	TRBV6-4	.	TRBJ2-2	TGTGCCAGCAGTGACTCGTCCAGCGGGAGGCACACCGGGGAGCTGTTTTTT	CASSDSSSGRHTGELFF
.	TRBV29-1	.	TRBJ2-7	TGCAGCGTTGGAGGGGGTTACAGCTCCTACGAGCAGTACTTC	CSVGGGYSSYEQYF
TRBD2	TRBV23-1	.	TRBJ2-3	TGCGCCAGCACCCATAGAAATAGCGGGAGGGCCTCGAGTACAGATACGCAGTATTTT	CASTHRNSGRASSTDTQYF
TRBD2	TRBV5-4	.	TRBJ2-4	TGTGCCAGCAGCTTTGCGGGAGGTACTGGTAACATTCAGTACTTC	CASSFAGGTGNIQYF
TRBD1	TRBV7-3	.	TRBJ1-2	TGTGCCAGCAGCGAAGACAGGGGATCTGGTGGCTACACCTTC	CASSEDRGSGGYTF
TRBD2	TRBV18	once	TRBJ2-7	TGTGCCAGCTCACTTTCTAGCGGGGAACTTTACGAGCAGTACTTC	CASSLSSGELYEQYF
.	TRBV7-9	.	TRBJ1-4	TGTGCCAGCAGGGGAACTCAGGGTGAAAAACTGTTTTTT	CASRGTQGEKLFF
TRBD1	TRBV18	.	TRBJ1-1	TGTGCCAGCTCACGGGACAGGGTCACTGAAGCTTTCTTT	CASSRDRVTEAFF
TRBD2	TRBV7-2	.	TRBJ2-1	TGTGCCAGCCGTCTAGCGGAGGAGCAGTTCTTC	CASRLAEEQFF
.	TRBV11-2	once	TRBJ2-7	TGTGCCAGCAGCCATTCCCAGGTAGCGGACTACGAGCAGTACTTC	CASSHSQVADYEQYF
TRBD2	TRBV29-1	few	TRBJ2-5	TGCAGCGTGGGTGCTAGCGGACAAGAGACCCAGTACTTC	CSVGASGQETQYF
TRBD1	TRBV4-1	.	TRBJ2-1	TGCGCCAGCAGCCTAGATCGGGACAGGGCGAGGAATGAGCAGTTCTTC	CASSLDRDRARNEQFF
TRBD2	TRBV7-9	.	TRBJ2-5	TGTGCCAGCAGCCGGACTAGCGGGAAAGAGACCCAGTACTTC	CASSRTSGKETQYF
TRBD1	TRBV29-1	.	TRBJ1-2	TGCAGCGTCAAAACGACAGGGTTCCATGGCTACACCTTC	CSVKTTGFHGYTF
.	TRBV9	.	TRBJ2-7	TGTGCCAGCAGCGTAGTTAGCGGATCCTACGAGCAGTACTTC	CASSVVSGSYEQYF
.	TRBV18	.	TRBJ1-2	TGTGCCAGCTCACAGGGGTACTATGGCTACACCTTC	CASSQGYYGYTF
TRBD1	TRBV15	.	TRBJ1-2	TGTGCCACCAGCAGAGATAGGGGGCTCGGACAGGTCTATGGCTACACCTTC	CATSRDRGLGQVYGYTF
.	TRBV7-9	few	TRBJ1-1	TGTGCCAGCAGCTTAGGTTCAGTGAACACTGAAGCTTTCTTT	CASSLGSVNTEAFF
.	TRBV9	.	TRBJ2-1	TGTGCCAGCAGCCGAGACAGTGGCTCCTACAATGAGCAGTTCTTC	CASSRDSGSYNEQFF
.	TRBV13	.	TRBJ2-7	TGTGCCAGCAGCTTATACAGGGCGAACGAGCAGTACTTC	CASSLYRANEQYF
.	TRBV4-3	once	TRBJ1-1	TGCGCCAGCAGCCAGGAACCCGGGACTGAAGCTTTCTTT	CASSQEPGTEAFF
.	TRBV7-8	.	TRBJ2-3	TGTGCCAGCGCTAGTGGTTTGAGGACACCCACCACAGATACGCAGTATTTT	CASASGLRTPTTDTQYF
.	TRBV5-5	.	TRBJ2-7	TGTGCCAGCAGCTATCATTTGGGGAGTGGCACCTACGAGCAGTACTTC	CASSYHLGSGTYEQYF
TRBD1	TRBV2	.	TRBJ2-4	TGTGCCAGCGCCGACGTGGGACAGTTAAACATTCAGTACTTC	CASADVGQLNIQYF
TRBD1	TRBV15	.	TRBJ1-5	TGTGCCACCAGCCTCGACAGGGGGCCTCAGCCCCAGCATTTT	CATSLDRGPQPQHF
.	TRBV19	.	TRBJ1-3	TGTGCCAGTAGCGAGCGCAGCAGCGGTACGGGAAACACCATATATTTT	CASSERSSGTGNTIYF